One sample yielded the 27 T cell receptor beta chains listed below, sequenced in a study of OX40 agonist ivuxolimab in advanced cancers. Repertoires were generated with immunoSEQ multiplex PCR, while TCRdb's copy carries only in-frame clones and drops some. The sample lists fewer than 65,000 clones, more than 75% occurring once. The sample here was CD4+ or CD8+ T cells sorted from blood, taken in a trial of the OX40 agonist ivuxolimab. These receptor sequences come from an adult with an advanced solid tumor such as melanoma, head and neck, liver or kidney cancer.

The gene calls are TRBV10-3 and TRBJ2-7; TRBD1 agrees at 8 bases. V was clipped by 3 bases and J by 0 bases; unmatched bases: 7. The CDR3 consists of 16 residues. Germline V gives CDR1 ENHRY, CDR2 SYGVKD. Written as DNA, the CDR3 is TGTGCCATCAGTGACCCTGGGCAGGGGGCCTCCTACGAGCAGTACTTC. Protein product: CAISDPGQGASYEQYF.

The rearrangement links TRBV28 to TRBJ1-2; the D is unclear. The CDR3 is 14 amino acids. The V and J ends lost 4 bases and 5 bases respectively, with 14 bases between them. CDR1 and CDR2 (germline): MDHEN, SYDVKM. The CDR3 protein is CASSSAGSGYGYTF. CDR3 DNA: TGTGCCAGCAGTTCCGCAGGATCGGGGTATGGCTACACCTTC.

The chain uses TRBV6-5 and TRBJ1-1; TRBD1 might be the D (5 bases). The ends were cut back, 8 bases at V and 0 bases at J, with 13 bases in the middle. Germline V gene data show CDR1 as MNHEY and CDR2 as SVGAGI. CDR3 length: 14 amino acids. The CDR3 region has the DNA TGTGCCAGCCGCCCAAGGGGTTTGAACACTGAAGCTTTCTTT. Protein sequence: CASRPRGLNTEAFF.

J is TRBJ2-7 and V is TRBV4-1; D is unclear. The germline V gene has CDR1 MGHRA and CDR2 YSYEKL. Trimming removed 0 bases at V and 4 bases at J, with 7 bases between. The CDR3 has 13 amino acids. The CDR3 DNA sequence: TGCGCCAGCAGCCAAGATAGTAAATACGAGCAGTACTTC. The encoded protein is CASSQDSKYEQYF.

The chain carries TRBV6-1 and TRBJ2-1; no clear D gene. The CDR3 extends over 13 amino acids. Trimming left V 8 bases short and J 1 base short, with 9 bases between. Germline V gene lookup returns CDR1 MNHNS and CDR2 SASEGT. The CDR3 nucleotides read TGTGCCAGCTTGACCGCATCCTACAATGAGCAGTTCTTC. This encodes CASLTASYNEQFF.

The CDR3 region is CAWRGGGNEQFF. The CDR3 DNA follows: TGTGCCTGGAGAGGGGGCGGCAATGAGCAGTTCTTC. The V gene is TRBV30, the J gene TRBJ2-1; 7 nucleotides align to TRBD1. CDR3 length equals 12 residues. Germline CDR1 is GTSNPN and CDR2 is SVGIG (reference sequence). The ends lost 3 bases at V and 6 bases at J; junction bases unmatched: 2.

The genes are TRBV11-1 and TRBJ2-3; weak D call: TRBD2 (6 bases). V was pared by 3 bases and J by 3 bases, with 10 bases between. CDR1 and CDR2 from the germline V gene are SGHAT and FQDESV (reference sequence). The CDR3 consists of 14 residues. CDR3 DNA sequence: TGTGCCAGCAGCTTCAGCGGGCGAACAGATACGCAGTATTTT. This sequence encodes CASSFSGRTDTQYF. Variable domain in full (rest from reference TRBV11-1 and TRBJ2-3): EAEVAQSPRYKITEKSQAVAFWCDPISGHATLYWYRQILGQGPELLVQFQDESVVDDSQLPKDRFSAERLKGVDSTLKIQPAELGDSAMYLCASSFSGRTDTQYFGPGTRLTVL.

The chain employs TRBV30 and TRBJ1-6, with D uncertain. The CDR3 consists of 12 residues. Germline lookup yields CDR1 GTSNPN and CDR2 SVGIG (reference sequence). Trimming removed 2 bases at V and 7 bases at J, with 6 bases between. CDR3 coding DNA: TGTGCCTGGAGTCCTCCCAATTCACCCCTCCACTTT. Its protein is CAWSPPNSPLHF.

This sequence joins TRBV19 and TRBJ2-1, with no clear D. The V gene's germline CDR1 is LNHDA and CDR2 SQIVND (reference sequence). The CDR3 has 15 amino acids. Deletions cut 1 base from V and 3 bases from J, with 10 bases between. CDR3 sequence (DNA): TGTGCCAGTAGTATAGGTGTCGGCAGCTACAATGAGCAGTTCTTC. This sequence encodes CASSIGVGSYNEQFF.

This clone is a singleton in its sample. The CDR3 sequence: CASSLVGGRTYF. The CDR3 bases are TGTGCCAGCAGCTTAGTGGGGGGTAGGACGTACTTC. The genes are TRBV11-2 and TRBJ2-7; TRBD2 is a possible D gene (6 bases). V was pared by 1 base and J by 12 bases, with 13 bases between. Per the germline V gene, CDR1 is SGHAT and CDR2 is FQNNGV. This CDR3 is 12 amino acids long.

The chain has TRBV11-2 and TRBJ2-7, with D perhaps matching TRBD1 (6 bases). Deletions cut 4 bases from V and 4 bases from J, with 11 bases between. Germline lookup yields CDR1 SGHAT and CDR2 FQNNGV. The CDR3 sequence is 13 residues long. DNA of the CDR3: TGTGCCAGCAGCTCCATTCAGGGGTACGAGCAGTACTTC. Protein product: CASSSIQGYEQYF.

V usage is TRBV11-2 and J usage is TRBJ2-1; 7 bases are shared with TRBD2. Germline V CDR1 and CDR2: SGHAT, FQNNGV. With 2 bases clipped from V and 9 bases from J, the junction kept 7 bases outside the gene matches. The CDR3 has 14 residues. The CDR3 region is CASSLPAGRSEQFF. The CDR3 DNA reads TGTGCCAGCAGCTTACCAGCGGGGAGGTCTGAGCAGTTCTTC.

This clone was seen more than once but under ten times. The V and J genes are TRBV7-6 and TRBJ2-1; 11 positions match TRBD1. The CDR3 extends over 16 amino acids. The germline V gene encodes CDR1 SGHVS and CDR2 FNYEAQ. The V gene end was trimmed by 3 bases and the J gene end by 2 bases; junction bases not matched to a gene: 3. In nucleotides, the CDR3 is TGTGCCAGCAGCTTTGGACAGGGGGCCACCTACAATGAGCAGTTCTTC. This gives the protein CASSFGQGATYNEQFF.

The chain is built from TRBV5-6 and TRBJ2-5, with 10 bases identical to TRBD1. The CDR3 runs 14 residues. V gave up 6 bases and J gave up 4 bases; unmatched junction bases: 6. Per germline, CDR1 SGHDT and CDR2 YYEEEE. CDR3 sequence: CASTRQGAGETQYF. Here the CDR3 DNA reads TGTGCCAGCACCCGACAGGGGGCCGGAGAGACCCAGTACTTC.

The count of this clone is one. The rearrangement joins TRBV5-4 to TRBJ2-1, with D possibly TRBD2 on 5 matching bases. Trimming took 0 bases from V and 0 from J, leaving 16 bases between them. Germline CDR1 SGHNT, CDR2 YYREEE (reference sequence). The CDR3 contains 18 residues. CDR3 sequence (DNA): TGTGCCAGCAGCTTGGCCGTCGAGCGGATCGCCTCCTACAATGAGCAGTTCTTC. Residues: CASSLAVERIASYNEQFF.

A few counts support this clone. V and J are TRBV10-1 and TRBJ2-7; D not resolved. Between the trimmed V and J ends, which lost 2 bases and 3 bases, there was a span of 8 bases. Germline V CDR1 and CDR2: WNHNN, SYGVQD (reference sequence). CDR3 length: 13 amino acids. The CDR3 loop reads CASSERFGYEQYF. CDR3 DNA: TGCGCCAGCAGTGAGCGATTTGGCTACGAGCAGTACTTC.

The chain has TRBV5-1 and TRBJ2-7; D gene ambiguous. This CDR3 has 15 amino acids. Trimming took 3 bases from V and 0 from J, leaving 13 bases between them. Germline assignment: CDR1 SGHRS and CDR2 YFSETQ. The CDR3 region has the DNA TGCGCCAGCAGCTCAGGCGTCGGGTCCTCCTACGAGCAGTACTTC. Protein: CASSSGVGSSYEQYF. The entire variable domain, with the rest obtained from reference TRBV5-1 and TRBJ2-7, is as follows: KAGVTQTPRYLIKTRGQQVTLSCSPISGHRSVSWYQQTPGQGLQFLFEYFSETQRNKGNFPGRFSGRQFSNSRSEMNVSTLELGDSALYLCASSSGVGSSYEQYFGPGTRLTVT.

This chain joins TRBV10-3 and TRBJ2-3; TRBD1 or TRBD2 may be the D gene (5 bases each). V dropped 6 bases and J dropped 6 bases, with 16 bases sitting between them. Germline V CDR1 and CDR2: ENHRY, SYGVKD. The CDR3 runs to 14 residues. Here the CDR3 reads CAIRTGTEWDTQYF. In DNA, the CDR3 is TGTGCCATCAGAACCGGGACCGAGTGGGATACGCAGTATTTT.

The chain is built from TRBV10-3 and TRBJ2-1; 11 bases are shared with TRBD2. The CDR3 runs 16 residues. The junction had 4 bases not matched to a gene; V was cut back by 4 bases and J by 2 bases. From germline, CDR1 is ENHRY and CDR2 SYGVKD. The CDR3 here is CAISAGTSGAYNEQFF. The CDR3 coding sequence is TGTGCCATCAGTGCCGGGACTAGCGGAGCCTACAATGAGCAGTTCTTC.

V usage is TRBV2 and J usage is TRBJ2-7; TRBD2 is a possible D gene (6 bases). The CDR3 totals 12 residues. Deletions cut 6 bases from V and 12 bases from J, with 18 bases between. CDR1 and CDR2 from the germline V gene are SNHLY and FYNNEI. CDR3 residues: CASRLKGGPPYF. CDR3 coding DNA: TGTGCCAGCAGATTAAAAGGAGGGCCCCCGTACTTC.

The chain joins TRBV6-1 to TRBJ1-1; no definite D call. Trimming pared 4 bases from V and 0 bases from J, leaving 12 bases between. Germline CDR1 reads MNHNS; CDR2 reads SASEGT. The CDR3 covers 15 residues. The CDR3 DNA follows: TGTGCCAGCAGTGGCCTGATGACGGTGAACACTGAAGCTTTCTTT. Its protein product is CASSGLMTVNTEAFF.

The genes are TRBV5-6 and TRBJ2-5, with 7 bases lining up with TRBD1. The closer fit of TRBJ2-7 to the DNA end suggests the J call may be wrong. Looked up from germline, CDR1 is SGHDT and CDR2 is YYEEEE. The CDR3 runs 15 residues. The CDR3 protein is CASSKTGLSSYEQYF. The CDR3 nucleotides read TGTGCCAGCAGCAAGACAGGGTTGAGCTCCTACGAGCAGTACTTC.

This chain joins TRBV10-1 and TRBJ2-7; D possibly matches TRBD1 or TRBD2 (5 bases each). The V gene lost 6 bases and the J gene lost 6 bases, with 12 bases spanning the gap. Germline V gene data show CDR1 as WNHNN and CDR2 as SYGVQD (reference sequence). The CDR3 has 12 amino acids. The CDR3 protein is CASSQTRGEQYF. The DNA of the CDR3 is TGCGCCAGCAGCCAAACTAGGGGCGAGCAGTACTTC.

The chain couples TRBV18 to TRBJ2-7, with 11 bases that match TRBD1. Germline V gene data show CDR1 as KGHSH and CDR2 as LQKENI. J lost 7 bases, V lost 5 bases, and 13 bases had no gene match. This CDR3 comprises 16 residues. This CDR3 is CASSNNFAGTGGEQYF. CDR3 sequence (DNA): TGTGCCAGCTCAAACAACTTCGCCGGGACAGGGGGAGAGCAGTACTTC.

The chain joins TRBV18 to TRBJ2-1; D not resolved. There are 14 residues in the CDR3. Germline values: CDR1 KGHSH, CDR2 LQKENI. With 3 bases removed from V and 3 bases from J, the gap between germline ends came to 9 bases. CDR3 nucleotide sequence: TGTGCCAGCTCACCCGACTTACACTACAATGAGCAGTTCTTC. Translating it yields CASSPDLHYNEQFF.

The genes are TRBV6-6 and TRBJ1-1; D unclear. The germline gives CDR1 MNHNY, CDR2 SVGAGI (reference sequence). The CDR3 has 14 amino acids. The V end lost 0 bases, the J end lost 8 bases, and 13 bases lay between the germline ends. CDR3 nucleotide sequence: TGTGCCAGCAGTTACTCGAGGCGGACCCCCGAAGCTTTCTTT. Translated, it gives CASSYSRRTPEAFF.

The V call is TRBV6-6, the J call TRBJ1-2; the D gene is possibly TRBD1 (5 bases). The germline V and J ends were trimmed by 6 bases and 4 bases, with 12 bases remaining between them. This CDR3 is 13 amino acids long. Germline CDR1 MNHNY, CDR2 SVGAGI (reference sequence). CDR3 nucleotide sequence: TGTGCCAGCAGCCCGACAGAGCCCTATGGCTACACCTTC. Translating it yields CASSPTEPYGYTF.